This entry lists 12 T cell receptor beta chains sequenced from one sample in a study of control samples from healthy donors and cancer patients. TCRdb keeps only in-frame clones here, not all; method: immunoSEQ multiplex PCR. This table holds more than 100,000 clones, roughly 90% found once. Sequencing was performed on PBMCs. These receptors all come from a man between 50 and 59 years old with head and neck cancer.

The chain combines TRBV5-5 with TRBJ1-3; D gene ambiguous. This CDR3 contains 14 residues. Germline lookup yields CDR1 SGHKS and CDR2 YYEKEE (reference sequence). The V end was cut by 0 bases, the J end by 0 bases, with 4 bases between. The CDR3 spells CASSLGGSGNTIYF. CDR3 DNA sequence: TGTGCCAGCAGCTTGGGCGGCTCTGGAAACACCATATATTTT.

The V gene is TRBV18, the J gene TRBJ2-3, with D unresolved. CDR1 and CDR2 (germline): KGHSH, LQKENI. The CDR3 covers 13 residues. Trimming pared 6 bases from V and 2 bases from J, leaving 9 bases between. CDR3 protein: CASSPSATDTQYF. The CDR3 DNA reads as TGTGCCAGCTCCCCTTCGGCCACAGATACGCAGTATTTT.

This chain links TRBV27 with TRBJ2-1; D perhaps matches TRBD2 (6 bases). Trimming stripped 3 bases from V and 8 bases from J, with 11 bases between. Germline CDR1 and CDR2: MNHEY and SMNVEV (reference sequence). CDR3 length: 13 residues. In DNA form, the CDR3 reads TGTGCCAGCAGTTTTGTCAGGGACTATGAGCAGTTCTTC. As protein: CASSFVRDYEQFF.

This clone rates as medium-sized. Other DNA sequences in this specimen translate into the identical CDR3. The chain's CDR3 is CASSLRQGDSPLHF. The CDR3 coding sequence is TGTGCCAGCAGTTTGAGGCAGGGGGATTCACCCCTCCACTTT. V usage is TRBV28 and J usage is TRBJ1-6; TRBD1 agrees at 7 bases. Trimming removed 3 bases from V and 8 bases from J; junction bases left unmatched: 4. The germline CDR1 and CDR2 sequences are MDHEN and SYDVKM. The CDR3 totals 14 residues.

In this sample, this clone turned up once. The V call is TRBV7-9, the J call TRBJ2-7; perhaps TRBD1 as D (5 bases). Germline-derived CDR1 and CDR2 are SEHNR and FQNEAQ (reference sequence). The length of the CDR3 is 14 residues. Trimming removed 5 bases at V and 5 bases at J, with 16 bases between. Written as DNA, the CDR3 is TGTGCCAGCAGCCAGGGTCTAATCCCCCACGAGCAGTACTTC. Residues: CASSQGLIPHEQYF.

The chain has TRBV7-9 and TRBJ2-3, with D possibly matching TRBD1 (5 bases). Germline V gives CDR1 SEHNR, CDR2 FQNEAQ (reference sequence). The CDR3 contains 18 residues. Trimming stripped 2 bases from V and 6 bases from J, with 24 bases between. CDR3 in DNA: TGTGCCAGCAGCTTAATTCCGGCGGCCGCAGGGCTGCCGGATACGCAGTATTTT. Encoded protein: CASSLIPAAAGLPDTQYF.

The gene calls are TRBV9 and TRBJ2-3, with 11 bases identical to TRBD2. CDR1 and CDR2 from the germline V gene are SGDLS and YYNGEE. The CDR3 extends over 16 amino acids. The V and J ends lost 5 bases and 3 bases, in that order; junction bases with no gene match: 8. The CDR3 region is CASRIVTSGATDTQYF. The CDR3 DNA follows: TGTGCCAGCAGAATAGTGACTAGCGGGGCGACAGATACGCAGTATTTT.

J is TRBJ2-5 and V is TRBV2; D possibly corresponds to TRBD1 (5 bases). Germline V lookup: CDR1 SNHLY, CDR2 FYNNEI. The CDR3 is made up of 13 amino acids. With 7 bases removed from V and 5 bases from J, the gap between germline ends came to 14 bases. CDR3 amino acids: CASIDRGRETQYF. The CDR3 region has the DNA TGTGCCAGCATTGATAGGGGCAGGGAGACCCAGTACTTC.

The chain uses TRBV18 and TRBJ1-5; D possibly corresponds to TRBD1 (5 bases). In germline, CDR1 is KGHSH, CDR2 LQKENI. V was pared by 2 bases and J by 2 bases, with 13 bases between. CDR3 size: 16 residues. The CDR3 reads CASSPTPGGGNQPQHF. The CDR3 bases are TGTGCCAGCTCACCAACCCCGGGGGGGGGCAATCAGCCCCAGCATTTT.

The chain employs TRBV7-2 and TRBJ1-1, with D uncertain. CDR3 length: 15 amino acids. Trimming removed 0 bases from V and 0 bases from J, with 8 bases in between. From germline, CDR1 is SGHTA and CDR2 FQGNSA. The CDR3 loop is CASSLARTLNTEAFF. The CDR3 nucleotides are TGTGCCAGCAGCTTAGCGCGCACATTGAACACTGAAGCTTTCTTT.

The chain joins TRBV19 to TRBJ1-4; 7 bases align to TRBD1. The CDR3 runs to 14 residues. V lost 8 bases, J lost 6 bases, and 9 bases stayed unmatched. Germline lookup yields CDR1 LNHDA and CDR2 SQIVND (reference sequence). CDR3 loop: CASSLTGSDEKLFF. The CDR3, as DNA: TGTGCCAGTTCTTTGACAGGGAGCGATGAAAAACTGTTTTTT. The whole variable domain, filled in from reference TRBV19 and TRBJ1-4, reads DGGITQSPKYLFRKEGQNVTLSCEQNLNHDAMYWYRQDPGQGLRLIYYSQIVNDFQKGDIAEGYSVSREKKESFPLTVTSAQKNPTAFYLCASSLTGSDEKLFFGSGTQLSVL.

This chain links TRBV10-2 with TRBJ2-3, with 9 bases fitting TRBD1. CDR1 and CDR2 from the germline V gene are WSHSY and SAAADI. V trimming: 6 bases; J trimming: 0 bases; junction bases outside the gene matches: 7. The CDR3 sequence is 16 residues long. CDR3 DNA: TGCGCCAGCAGCGCGGGACAGGGACCTAGCACAGATACGCAGTATTTT. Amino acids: CASSAGQGPSTDTQYF.